This TCR beta chain was observed in a study of T cells in narcolepsy listed by TCRdb under 2018. As for the study more broadly: Healthy control donors were enrolled in the study alongside patients who had narcolepsy type 1 or type 2 (NT1, NT2). The study sought autoreactive T cells targeting hypocretin neuron self-antigens (hypocretin, TRIB2) in narcolepsy patients, using TCR Vbeta sequencing to track clonotypes in blood and CSF.

In regard to this clone: The target of this receptor is not known. The input lacks base qualities; no much larger clone sits a single base away.

The library was obtained by the immunoSEQ multiplex PCR assay. In its TCRdb copy, this immuneACCESS table keeps in-frame sequences only and misses some clones. Where compared with another copy, unresolved V genes explain less than half of these, and the others have no known cause. This sample gives 8,000 to 8,500 clones in total; 61% of them show up just once. The top ten clonotypes cover over 20% of the sample. Overall study results and their limits: In plots comparing CSF and blood CD4+ T cell clonotypes from the same patient, HCRT-specific and TRIB2-specific autoreactive clonotypes were highlighted. According to the report, autoreactive clonotypes were detected serially in the blood of the same patients and of different patients, but not in healthy controls.

For TCR Vbeta sequencing and comparison with CSF CD8+ T cells, memory CD8+ T cells were sorted ex vivo from the blood of patients. The sequenced sample consisted of CD45RA- memory CD8+ T cells from PBMCs. Taken with the paper, the label for cell subset or site translates to: memory T cells sorted ex vivo from peripheral blood. The receptor was derived from a human donor with narcolepsy.

This receptor has the CDR3 CASSQSQSGANVLTF. The nucleotides are TGTGCCAGCAGCCAGAGCCAGAGTGGGGCCAACGTCCTGACTTTC. The chain employs TRBV7-3 and TRBJ2-6; the D gene remains uncertain. V was cut back by 5 bases and J by 3 bases, leaving a gap of 11 bases between them. As encoded in the germline V gene, CDR1 is SGHTA while CDR2 is FQGTGA. Taken from cysteine to phenylalanine, the CDR3 has 15 residues. Only CDR3 DNA remains: 45 bases, in frame from the first base.